A selection of T cell receptor beta chains follows, all from one sample in a study of T-cell reconstitution after alpha-beta-depleted transplantation in children. Via MiXCR, TCRdb re-called the PCR reads, giving one row per CDR3 protein. The sample shows 300,000 to 350,000 distinct CDR3 sequences, around 25% of them seen only once. The sequenced sample was PBMCs, mostly from graft donor cells, obtained 180 days after TCRalphabeta/CD19-depleted stem cell transplant. Source of these receptors: a male patient aged 10 to 17 who had a stem cell transplant for acute lymphoblastic leukemia, so the T cells may come from the graft donor. The CDR3 runs from the conserved cysteine through the conserved F or W. A D gene is named only where the DNA matches it firmly. Some rows have no size entry. The others give once, few or many, or a class for an expanded clone.

>NA|TRBJ1-2|TRBV12-3/TRBV12-4|NA|11
TGTGCCAGCAGCCATAGAGGAGGCTACACCTTC
CASSHRGGYTF
>few|TRBJ2-2|TRBV6-1|NA|20
TGTGCCAGCAGTGAAGCGCACCGAACTGGAGGGGCCCGGGCCACCGGGGAGCTGTTTTTT
CASSEAHRTGGARATGELFF
>few|TRBJ1-6|TRBV5-6|NA|14
TGTGCCAGCAGCACCGGGACGAGTAATTCACCCCTCCACTTT
CASSTGTSNSPLHF
>NA|TRBJ2-7|TRBV7-6|NA|16
TGTGGCAGCAGCTTAGAGGTCATGCGGGACCACTACGAGCAGTACTTC
CGSSLEVMRDHYEQYF
>few|TRBJ1-2|TRBV6-5|NA|12
TGTGCCAGCAGTTACCTAGGGGAGGGCTACACCTTC
CASSYLGEGYTF
>NA|TRBJ1-2|TRBV20-1|TRBD1|12
TGCAGTGCTGTATTGGACAGGGGTGGCTACACCTTC
CSAVLDRGGYTF
>few|TRBJ2-1|TRBV10-3|TRBD2|14
TGTGCCATCAGCCCTAGCGGGAGCTTAGGGGAGCAGTTCTTC
CAISPSGSLGEQFF
>few|TRBJ2-1|TRBV20-1|TRBD2|13
TGCAGTGCTAGGACTAGCGGGAGAAATGAGCAGTTCTTC
CSARTSGRNEQFF
>NA|TRBJ1-2|TRBV6-1|TRBD1|15
TGTGCCAGCGGATTTGCGGGACAGGGCACTTATGGCTACACCTTC
CASGFAGQGTYGYTF
>few|TRBJ2-5|TRBV13|NA|13
TGTGCCAGCAGCTTAAAGATGAGGGAGACCCAGTACTTC
CASSLKMRETQYF
>few|TRBJ1-6|TRBV7-6|NA|13
TGTGCCAGCAGCTTATGGGTGAACTCACCCCTCCACTTT
CASSLWVNSPLHF
>NA|TRBJ2-1|TRBV6-6|NA|13
TGTGCCAGCAGTTACAGCGGCGTAGGGGAGCAGTTCTTC
CASSYSGVGEQFF
>NA|TRBJ2-2|TRBV27|TRBD1|16
TGTGCCAGCAGTTATGGACAGGGGGCAAAGACCGGGGAGCTGTTTTTT
CASSYGQGAKTGELFF
>NA|TRBJ1-1|TRBV30|NA|16
TGTGCCTGGAGTGTAGGTTATGGGAAAGAGTACACTGAAGCTTTCTTT
CAWSVGYGKEYTEAFF
>NA|TRBJ1-5|TRBV7-9|TRBD1|14
TGTGCCAGCAGCAGACAGGGGCATGGTCAGCCCCAGCATTTT
CASSRQGHGQPQHF
>few|TRBJ2-5|TRBV3-1|NA|15
TGTGCCAGCAGCCACCTCCGGGCACCTCAAGAGACCCAGTACTTC
CASSHLRAPQETQYF
>NA|TRBJ2-5|TRBV7-9|TRBD2|15
TGTGCCAGCAGCTTTTTGGGGAGGGCCGTGGAGACCCAGTACTTC
CASSFLGRAVETQYF
>NA|TRBJ2-1|TRBV27|NA|14
TGTGCCAGCACTGTGGCCCACCGCCGGAATGAGCAGTTCTTC
CASTVAHRRNEQFF
>NA|TRBJ2-4|TRBV7-9|NA|12
TGTGCCAGCAGCTCTCAGGGAAACATTCAGTACTTC
CASSSQGNIQYF
>NA|TRBJ1-2|TRBV11-2|TRBD1|14
TGTGCCAGCAGCCTACGGGACAGTAACTATGGCTACACCTTC
CASSLRDSNYGYTF
>NA|TRBJ1-3|TRBV27|NA|15
TGTGCCAGCAGTAAAGGACCCCACTCTGGAAACACCATATATTTT
CASSKGPHSGNTIYF
>many|TRBJ2-1|TRBV29-1|NA|18
TGCAGCGTTGTTCACTCAGAGTTGTGGGGCGCTCGGTACAATGAGCAGTTCTTC
CSVVHSELWGARYNEQFF
>few|TRBJ2-7|TRBV3-1|NA|15
TGTGCCAGCAGCCAGAACCTCCTGGGCCGCTACGAGCAGTACTTC
CASSQNLLGRYEQYF
>few|TRBJ2-1|TRBV18|TRBD2|16
TGTGCCAGCTCACCGACTTTAGCGGGGTCCTACAATGAGCAGTTCTTC
CASSPTLAGSYNEQFF
>few|TRBJ2-6|TRBV5-6|TRBD1|19
TGTGCCAGCAGCCTAATAAGAGGGACAGTAGAAACTGGGGCCAACGTCCTGACTTTC
CASSLIRGTVETGANVLTF
>NA|TRBJ2-5|TRBV10-2|TRBD2|18
TGCGCCAGCAGCCTTATCCGCCAGGGAGGACTAGCGGAAGAGACCCAGTACTTC
CASSLIRQGGLAEETQYF
>NA|TRBJ2-5|TRBV5-6|NA|14
TGTGCCAGCAGCTTGGAGCGGCTAAGGGAGACCCAGTACTTC
CASSLERLRETQYF
>many|TRBJ2-7|TRBV28|NA|14
TGTGCCAGCAGTTCTCCCCAGGGCTCCTACGAGCAGTACTTC
CASSSPQGSYEQYF
>NA|TRBJ2-2|TRBV7-3|NA|20
TGTGCCAGCAGCCCTGGAGTCGGGTCCGGATCGGAGGGGAACACCGGGGAGCTGTTTTTT
CASSPGVGSGSEGNTGELFF
>few|TRBJ1-2|TRBV29-1|TRBD1|14
TGCAGCGTTGAGGGGACAGGTGAATTCTATGGCTACACCTTC
CSVEGTGEFYGYTF
>NA|TRBJ2-1|TRBV11-2|NA|11
TGTGCCAGCAGCTTCCTGGAGTGGCAGTTCTTC
CASSFLEWQFF
>once|TRBJ2-1|TRBV9|NA|15
TGTGCCAGCAGCGTAGAGGGACTGACTAACAATGAGCAGTTCTTC
CASSVEGLTNNEQFF
>NA|TRBJ2-5|TRBV14|NA|16
TGTGCCAGCAGCCCCTGGGACTCCTCTCCCCTCGAGACCCAGTACTTC
CASSPWDSSPLETQYF
>many|TRBJ2-1|TRBV10-1|TRBD2|15
TGCGCCAGCAGTGAACTAGCGGGGATCTACAATGAGCAGTTCTTC
CASSELAGIYNEQFF
>few|TRBJ2-7|TRBV5-6|TRBD2|14
TGTGCCAGCAGCTTGGGGGGACTAGCCTACGAGCAGTACTTC
CASSLGGLAYEQYF
>NA|TRBJ1-6|TRBV5-1|TRBD1|16
TGCGCCAGCAGCTTGGTAGGACAGGGGAACAATTCACCCCTCCACTTT
CASSLVGQGNNSPLHF
>few|TRBJ2-2|TRBV27|NA|13
TGTGCCACCATTAGTGCCGGAGGTAGGGAGCTGTTTTTT
CATISAGGRELFF
>many|TRBJ2-2|TRBV29-1|NA|12
TGCAGCGCTGACAGGAACACCGGGGAGCTGTTTTTT
CSADRNTGELFF
>NA|TRBJ2-2|TRBV7-9|NA|17
TGTGCCAGCAGCGAAGAGCGGGCTAGCAGGAACACCGGGGAGCTGTTTTTT
CASSEERASRNTGELFF
>NA|TRBJ1-1|TRBV4-2|TRBD1|16
TGTGCCAGCAGCCAAGATCCCCTTACAGGGGGTGCCCGAGCTTTCTTT
CASSQDPLTGGARAFF
>few|TRBJ2-2|TRBV29-1|NA|13
TGCAGCGGGTCCACACCGGACACCGGGGAGCTGTTTTTT
CSGSTPDTGELFF
>few|TRBJ2-3|TRBV12-3/TRBV12-4|NA|16
TGTGCCAGCAGTTTAGAATGGGGGAGCGCTACAGATACGCAGTATTTT
CASSLEWGSATDTQYF
>few|TRBJ2-1|TRBV11-3|TRBD1|16
TGTGCCAGCAGCTTAGGGTCGACAGGGACATACAATGAGCAGTTCTTC
CASSLGSTGTYNEQFF
>few|TRBJ2-7|TRBV13|NA|14
TGTGCCAGCAGCTTAGTTCCACAACCCTACGAGCAGTACTTC
CASSLVPQPYEQYF
>few|TRBJ2-1|TRBV7-6|NA|15
TGTGCCAGCAGCCCCATTGGACTGGAACACAATGAGCAGTTCTTC
CASSPIGLEHNEQFF
>few|TRBJ2-6|TRBV15|NA|18
TGTGCCACCAGCAGTGCCGGGACACCCTTCTCTGGGGCCAACGTCCTGACTTTC
CATSSAGTPFSGANVLTF